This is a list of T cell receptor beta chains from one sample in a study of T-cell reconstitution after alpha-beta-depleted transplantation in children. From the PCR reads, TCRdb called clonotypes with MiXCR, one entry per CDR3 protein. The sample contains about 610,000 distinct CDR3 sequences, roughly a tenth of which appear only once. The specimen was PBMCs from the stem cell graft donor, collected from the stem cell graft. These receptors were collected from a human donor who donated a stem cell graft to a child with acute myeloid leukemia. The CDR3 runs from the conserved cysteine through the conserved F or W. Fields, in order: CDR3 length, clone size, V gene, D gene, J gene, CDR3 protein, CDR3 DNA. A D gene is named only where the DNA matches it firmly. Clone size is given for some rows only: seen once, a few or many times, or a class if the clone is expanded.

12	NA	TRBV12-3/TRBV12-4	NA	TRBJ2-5	CASRAQGETQYF	TGTGCCAGCAGGGCGCAGGGAGAGACCCAGTACTTC
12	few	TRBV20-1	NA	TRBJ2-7	CSAGGGTDEQYF	TGCAGTGCTGGGGGCGGGACTGACGAGCAGTACTTC
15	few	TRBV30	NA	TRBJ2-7	CAWSVSILTSYEQYF	TGTGCCTGGAGTGTATCTATCCTCACTTCTTACGAGCAGTACTTC
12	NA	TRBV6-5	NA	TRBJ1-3	CASSTDGNTIYF	TGTGCCAGCAGTACAGATGGAAACACCATATATTTT
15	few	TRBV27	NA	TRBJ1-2	CASSLLPAGGYGYTF	TGTGCCAGCAGTTTATTACCGGCCGGAGGCTATGGCTACACCTTC
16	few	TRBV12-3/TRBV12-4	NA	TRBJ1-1	CASTPGKARGDTEAFF	TGTGCCAGCACCCCCGGAAAGGCCCGAGGGGACACTGAAGCTTTCTTT
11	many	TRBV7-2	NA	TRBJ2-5	CASSPGGTQYF	TGTGCCAGCAGCCCCGGTGGGACCCAGTACTTC
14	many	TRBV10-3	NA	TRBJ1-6	CAIRTDSPNSPLHF	TGTGCCATCAGAACGGACAGTCCAAATTCACCCCTCCACTTT
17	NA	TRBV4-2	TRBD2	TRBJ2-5	CASSHPAGALGVGTQYF	TGTGCCAGCAGCCATCCAGCGGGAGCCTTGGGGGTGGGGACCCAGTACTTC
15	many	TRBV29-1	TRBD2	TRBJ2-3	CSDLGTSGSTDTQYF	TGCAGCGACCTGGGGACTAGCGGGAGCACAGATACGCAGTATTTT
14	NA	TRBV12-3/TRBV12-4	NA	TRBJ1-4	CASSPDATNEKLFF	TGTGCCAGCAGCCCGGATGCAACTAATGAAAAACTGTTTTTT
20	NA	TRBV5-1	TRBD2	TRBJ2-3	CASSPSLAGGMVTSTDTQYF	TGCGCCAGCAGCCCGTCGTTAGCGGGAGGGATGGTGACTAGCACAGATACGCAGTATTTT
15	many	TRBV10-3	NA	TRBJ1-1	CAINPRQGQNTEAFF	TGTGCCATCAATCCAAGGCAGGGTCAAAACACTGAAGCTTTCTTT
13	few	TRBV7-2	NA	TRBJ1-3	CASSPREGNTIYF	TGTGCCAGCAGCCCCCGAGAGGGAAACACCATATATTTT
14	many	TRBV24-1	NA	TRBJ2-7	CATSPGSTSYEQYF	TGTGCCACCAGTCCGGGGTCCACCTCCTACGAGCAGTACTTC
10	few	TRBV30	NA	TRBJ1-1	CACSNTEAFF	TGTGCCTGCTCGAACACTGAAGCTTTCTTT
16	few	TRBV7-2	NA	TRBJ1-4	CASSLSSGGGNEKLFF	TGTGCCAGCAGCTTAAGTTCGGGGGGTGGTAATGAAAAACTGTTTTTT
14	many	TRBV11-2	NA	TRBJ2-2	CASSYGGTTGELFF	TGTGCCAGCAGCTACGGTGGGACGACCGGGGAGCTGTTTTTT
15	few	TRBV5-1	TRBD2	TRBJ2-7	CASSLASGSHYEQYF	TGCGCCAGCAGCTTGGCCAGCGGGAGTCACTACGAGCAGTACTTC
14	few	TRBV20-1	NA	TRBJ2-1	CSALPTDSYNEQFF	TGCAGTGCTCTCCCGACCGATTCCTACAATGAGCAGTTCTTC
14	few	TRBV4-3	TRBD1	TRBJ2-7	CASSTRQGPYEQYF	TGCGCCAGCAGCACCCGACAGGGCCCCTACGAGCAGTACTTC
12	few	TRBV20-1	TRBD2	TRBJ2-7	CSAPSGSNEQYF	TGCAGTGCTCCTAGCGGGAGTAACGAGCAGTACTTC
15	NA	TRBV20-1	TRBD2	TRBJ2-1	CSARLSLAGHNEQFF	TGCAGTGCTAGACTCAGCCTAGCGGGACACAATGAGCAGTTCTTC
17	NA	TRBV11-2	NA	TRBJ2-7	CASSLRVGGTGSYEQYF	TGTGCCAGCAGCTTAAGGGTCGGGGGGACAGGTTCTTACGAGCAGTACTTC
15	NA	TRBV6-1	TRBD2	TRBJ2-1	CASSVTSGRADEQFF	TGTGCCAGCAGTGTGACTAGCGGGAGGGCCGATGAGCAGTTCTTC
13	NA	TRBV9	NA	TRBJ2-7	CASSDPSSYEQYF	TGTGCCAGCAGCGACCCGAGCTCCTACGAGCAGTACTTC
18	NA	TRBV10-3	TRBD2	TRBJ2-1	CAISEGPITSGKYNEQFF	TGTGCCATCAGTGAAGGGCCGATAACTAGCGGGAAGTACAATGAGCAGTTCTTC
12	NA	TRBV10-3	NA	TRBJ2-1	CAISGPQNEQFF	TGTGCCATCAGTGGGCCCCAGAATGAGCAGTTCTTC
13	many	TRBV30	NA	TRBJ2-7	CARRLEKTREQYF	TGTGCCAGAAGACTAGAGAAGACTAGAGAGCAGTACTTC
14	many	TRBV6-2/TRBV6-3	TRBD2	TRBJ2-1	CASTLAGGNPEQFF	TGTGCCAGCACGCTAGCGGGAGGTAACCCTGAGCAGTTCTTC
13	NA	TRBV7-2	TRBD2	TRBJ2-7	CASSLAGRFEQYF	TGTGCCAGCAGCTTAGCCGGGAGGTTCGAGCAGTACTTC
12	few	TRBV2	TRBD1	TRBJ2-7	CASLDRRNEQYF	TGTGCCAGCTTGGACAGGCGAAACGAGCAGTACTTC
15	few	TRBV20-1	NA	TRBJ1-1	CSASDRGRSNTEAFF	TGCAGTGCTAGCGACAGAGGCCGGTCGAACACTGAAGCTTTCTTT
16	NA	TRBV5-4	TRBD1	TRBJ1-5	CATGTGGTRSGQPQHF	TGTGCTACGGGGACAGGGGGGACCCGTAGCGGTCAGCCCCAGCATTTT
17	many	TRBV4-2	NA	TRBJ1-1	CASSHTGIGRLRTEAFF	TGTGCCAGCAGCCATACAGGGATTGGAAGATTACGCACTGAAGCTTTCTTT
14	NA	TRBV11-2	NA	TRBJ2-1	CASSEDSSYNEQFF	TGTGCCAGCAGCGAAGACAGCTCCTACAATGAGCAGTTCTTC
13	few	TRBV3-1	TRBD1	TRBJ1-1	CASSQGQGGEAFF	TGTGCCAGCAGCCAAGGCCAGGGGGGAGAAGCTTTCTTT
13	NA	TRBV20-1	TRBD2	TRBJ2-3	CSARREVTDTQYF	TGCAGTGCTAGACGGGAGGTCACAGATACGCAGTATTTT
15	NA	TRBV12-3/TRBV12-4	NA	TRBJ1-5	CASSLVGAGNQPQHF	TGTGCCAGCAGTTTAGTGGGGGCAGGGAATCAGCCCCAGCATTTT
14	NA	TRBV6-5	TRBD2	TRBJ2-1	CASSYGLAGDEQFF	TGTGCCAGCAGTTACGGGCTAGCGGGAGATGAGCAGTTCTTC
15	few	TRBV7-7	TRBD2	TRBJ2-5	CASSTTSGRAETQYF	TGTGCTAGCAGCACGACTAGCGGGAGGGCGGAGACCCAGTACTTC
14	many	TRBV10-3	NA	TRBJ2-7	CAISPSGPSHEQYF	TGTGCCATCAGCCCGTCGGGGCCATCCCACGAGCAGTACTTC
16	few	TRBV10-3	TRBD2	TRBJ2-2	CAISQSGLADTGELFF	TGTGCCATCAGCCAGTCGGGACTAGCGGACACCGGGGAGCTGTTTTTT
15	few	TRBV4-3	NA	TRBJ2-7	CASSQDWQTSYEQYF	TGCGCCAGCAGCCAAGATTGGCAGACATCCTACGAGCAGTACTTC
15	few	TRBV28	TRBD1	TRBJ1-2	CASSLMTGVDYGYTF	TGTGCCAGCAGTTTAATGACAGGGGTTGACTATGGCTACACCTTC
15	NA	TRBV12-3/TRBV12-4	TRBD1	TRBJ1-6	CASSTTGGYNSPLHF	TGTGCCAGCAGTACGACAGGGGGTTATAATTCACCCCTCCACTTT
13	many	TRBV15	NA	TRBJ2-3	CATSSGVTDTQYF	TGTGCCACCAGCTCCGGGGTCACAGATACGCAGTATTTT
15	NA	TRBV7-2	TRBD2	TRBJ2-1	CASSSPGRGYNEQFF	TGTGCCAGCAGCTCCCCAGGGAGGGGTTACAATGAGCAGTTCTTC
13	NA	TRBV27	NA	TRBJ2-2	CASDNSRAGELFF	TGTGCCAGCGATAACTCAAGGGCCGGGGAGCTGTTTTTT
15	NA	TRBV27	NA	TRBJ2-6	CASTDVGSGANVLTF	TGTGCCAGCACTGACGTGGGCTCTGGGGCCAACGTCCTGACTTTC
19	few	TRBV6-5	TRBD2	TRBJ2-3	CASSYIANSAGGPTDTQYF	TGTGCCAGCAGTTACATCGCCAATAGCGCGGGAGGGCCAACAGATACGCAGTATTTT
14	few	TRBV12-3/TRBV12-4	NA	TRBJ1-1	CASRPTGPNTEAFF	TGTGCCAGCAGGCCCACAGGGCCGAACACTGAAGCTTTCTTT
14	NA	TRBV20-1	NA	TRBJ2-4	CSARDILAKNIQYF	TGCAGTGCTAGGGACATTTTAGCCAAAAACATTCAGTACTTC